This is a list of T cell receptor beta chains from one sample in a study of molecular identifiers for immune sequencing clone quantification. TCRdb independently ran MiXCR on the PCR reads; one entry per CDR3 protein. The sample contains approximately 500,000 distinct CDR3 sequences, 20% to 25% of which appear only once. Sequenced: naive CD8+ T cells from blood, with Jurkat cell RNA spiked in. These TCRs come from a human donor in good health. Some libraries in this study had Jurkat cell RNA spiked in. CDR3s include the opening cysteine and the closing phenylalanine or tryptophan. A D gene is named only where the DNA matches it firmly. Some rows mark clone size as missing; the rest say once, few, many or name a class of expanded clone.

>TRBV4-1|TRBJ2-7|-|-
CASSPQGGLGSYEQYF
TGCGCCAGCAGCCCCCAGGGGGGGTTAGGATCCTACGAGCAGTACTTC
>TRBV5-6|TRBJ1-1|-|few
CASSFRQIHTEAFF
TGTGCCAGCAGCTTTCGACAGATTCACACTGAAGCTTTCTTT
>TRBV28|TRBJ1-1|-|-
CASSLATVGTEAFF
TGTGCCAGCAGTTTGGCGACAGTAGGCACTGAAGCTTTCTTT
>TRBV4-3|TRBJ1-4|-|many
CASSQDRGGTNEKLFF
TGCGCCAGCAGCCAAGACAGGGGAGGAACTAATGAAAAACTGTTTTTT
>TRBV11-2|TRBJ1-4|-|many
CASSLGRQTTNEKLFF
TGTGCCAGCAGCTTAGGTCGGCAAACAACTAATGAAAAACTGTTTTTT
>TRBV7-9|TRBJ1-1|-|many
CASSTGVYGAEAFF
TGTGCCAGCAGCACCGGAGTCTATGGCGCTGAAGCTTTCTTT
>TRBV6-2/TRBV6-3|TRBJ1-1|-|many
CASSYMNTEAFF
TGTGCCAGCAGTTACATGAACACTGAAGCTTTCTTT
>TRBV27|TRBJ1-2|-|-
CASSLSGSLAGAWGYTF
TGTGCCAGCAGTTTATCGGGGTCATTGGCAGGGGCTTGGGGCTACACCTTC
>TRBV19|TRBJ2-3|-|many
CASSIDLSGATTDTQYF
TGTGCCAGTAGTATAGATCTGTCAGGGGCGACCACAGATACGCAGTATTTT
>TRBV4-3|TRBJ2-1|-|-
CTSSQAGSSLAGEQFF
TGCACCAGCAGCCAGGCAGGGAGTTCCCTTGCGGGTGAGCAGTTCTTC
>TRBV12-3/TRBV12-4|TRBJ1-1|-|many
CASSPGTPVTEAFF
TGTGCCAGCAGCCCGGGGACCCCGGTAACTGAAGCTTTCTTT
>TRBV27|TRBJ2-2|TRBD1|few
CASRGQGENIGELFF
TGTGCCAGCAGGGGACAGGGGGAAAATATCGGGGAGCTGTTTTTT
>TRBV3-1|TRBJ2-6|-|many
CASSQDTRQAGANVLTF
TGTGCCAGCAGCCAAGATACGCGGCAGGCTGGGGCCAACGTCCTGACTTTC
>TRBV5-1|TRBJ2-7|TRBD2|-
CASRAGAGEQYF
TGCGCCAGCAGGGCGGGAGCGGGGGAGCAGTACTTC
>TRBV20-1|TRBJ2-3|-|-
CSARVLAIPDTQYF
TGCAGTGCTAGAGTCTTAGCGATCCCAGATACGCAGTATTTT
>TRBV20-1|TRBJ2-3|TRBD2|few
CSATGTSGAHTYTDTQYF
TGCAGTGCTACGGGGACTAGCGGGGCCCACACGTACACAGATACGCAGTATTTT
>TRBV12-3/TRBV12-4|TRBJ2-7|-|-
CASGPTQGGYYEQYF
TGTGCCAGCGGTCCAACACAGGGGGGGTACTACGAGCAGTACTTC
>TRBV12-3/TRBV12-4|TRBJ2-3|TRBD2|many
CASSFVVGGADTQYF
TGTGCCAGCAGTTTCGTGGTGGGAGGGGCCGATACGCAGTATTTT
>TRBV7-6|TRBJ2-7|TRBD2|many
CASSPVRGRGAYEQYF
TGTGCCAGCAGCCCCGTGCGAGGGAGGGGAGCCTACGAGCAGTACTTC
>TRBV6-2/TRBV6-3|TRBJ2-7|-|few
CASSYGFVEQYF
TGTGCCAGCAGTTACGGGTTTGTTGAGCAGTACTTC
>TRBV7-2|TRBJ1-1|TRBD1|-
CASSLAPTGAMLNTEAFF
TGTGCCAGCAGCTTAGCGCCGACAGGGGCAATGTTGAACACTGAAGCTTTCTTT
>TRBV12-3/TRBV12-4|TRBJ2-3|-|many
CASSLGTSTDTQYF
TGTGCCAGCAGTTTAGGGACTAGCACAGATACGCAGTATTTT
>TRBV27|TRBJ1-6|-|few
CASSTGLMYSPLHF
TGTGCCAGCAGCACCGGTTTGATGTATTCACCCCTCCACTTT
>TRBV7-9|TRBJ2-2|TRBD2|-
CASSPPRGQREPTEGLSTGELFF
TGTGCCAGCAGCCCCCCCCGTGGCCAGCGGGAGCCTACGGAGGGGCTCAGTACCGGGGAGCTGTTTTTT
>TRBV10-2|TRBJ2-1|TRBD2|-
CASASGGLEYNEQFF
TGCGCCAGCGCTAGCGGGGGCCTTGAGTACAATGAGCAGTTCTTC
>TRBV20-1|TRBJ2-7|-|many
CSASGTSVYEQYF
TGCAGTGCTAGTGGGACATCCGTGTACGAGCAGTACTTC
>TRBV18|TRBJ2-5|TRBD1|-
CASSPRRSEGQWTQYF
TGTGCCAGCTCACCACGAAGGTCCGAGGGACAGTGGACCCAGTACTTC
>TRBV13|TRBJ1-5|-|-
CASTMGPLGNQPQHF
TGTGCCAGCACAATGGGGCCTTTGGGCAATCAGCCCCAGCATTTT
>TRBV6-2/TRBV6-3|TRBJ2-3|TRBD2|many
CASSSIGTSGWTDTQYF
TGTGCCAGCAGCTCCATCGGGACTAGTGGTTGGACAGATACGCAGTATTTT
>TRBV11-2|TRBJ2-7|TRBD1|few
CASSFNRGYEQYF
TGTGCCAGCAGCTTCAACAGGGGTTACGAGCAGTACTTC
>TRBV30|TRBJ2-7|TRBD1|many
CAWKGRGQGVYEQYF
TGTGCCTGGAAAGGTCGAGGACAGGGGGTCTACGAGCAGTACTTC
>TRBV6-5|TRBJ2-3|-|many
CASSTSDTQYF
TGTGCCAGCAGCACGTCAGATACGCAGTATTTT
>TRBV28|TRBJ2-3|TRBD2|many
CASSPTGTTRFHTQYF
TGTGCCAGCAGCCCGACCGGGACTACCCGTTTTCATACGCAGTATTTT
>TRBV15|TRBJ1-1|TRBD1|-
CATSGGQVLPEAFF
TGTGCCACCAGCGGGGGACAGGTTTTACCTGAAGCTTTCTTT
>TRBV6-6|TRBJ2-7|TRBD2|few
CASSTTSGAYEQYF
TGTGCCAGCAGTACAACTAGCGGGGCCTACGAGCAGTACTTC
>TRBV20-1|TRBJ2-7|-|-
CRPSRDTDYEQYF
TGCAGGCCCTCCCGGGACACTGACTACGAGCAGTACTTC
>TRBV9|TRBJ2-5|-|many
CASSGERGGLIQETQYF
TGTGCCAGCAGCGGAGAGAGAGGGGGACTGATCCAAGAGACCCAGTACTTC
>TRBV11-2|TRBJ2-4|TRBD2|few
CASSLIGTSGSTGDIQYF
TGTGCCAGCAGCCTCATCGGGACTAGCGGGAGTACCGGGGACATTCAGTACTTC
>TRBV12-3/TRBV12-4|TRBJ1-2|TRBD1|once
CASSFRDSNFRYGYAF
TGTGCCAGCAGTTTCAGGGACAGCAACTTTAGATATGGCTACGCCTTC
>TRBV20-1|TRBJ2-7|-|many
CSADPGTTYEQYF
TGCAGTGCGGACCCCGGGACAACCTACGAGCAGTACTTC
>TRBV27|TRBJ2-7|-|-
CASSSPDNTYEQYF
TGTGCCAGCTCCAGCCCCGACAACACCTACGAGCAGTACTTC
>TRBV12-3/TRBV12-4|TRBJ1-4|-|many
CASSNPAANEKLFF
TGTGCCAGCAGTAACCCCGCGGCTAATGAAAAACTGTTTTTT
>TRBV5-1|TRBJ1-1|-|many
CASKRSGDPNTEAFF
TGCGCCAGCAAGCGCAGTGGGGACCCGAACACTGAAGCTTTCTTT
>TRBV12-3/TRBV12-4|TRBJ1-1|TRBD1|few
CASSPTRGQEKDTEAFF
TGTGCCAGCAGTCCGACTCGGGGACAGGAGAAGGACACTGAAGCTTTCTTT
>TRBV30|TRBJ2-2|-|many
CAWSEGTGELFF
TGTGCCTGGAGTGAAGGGACCGGGGAGCTGTTTTTT